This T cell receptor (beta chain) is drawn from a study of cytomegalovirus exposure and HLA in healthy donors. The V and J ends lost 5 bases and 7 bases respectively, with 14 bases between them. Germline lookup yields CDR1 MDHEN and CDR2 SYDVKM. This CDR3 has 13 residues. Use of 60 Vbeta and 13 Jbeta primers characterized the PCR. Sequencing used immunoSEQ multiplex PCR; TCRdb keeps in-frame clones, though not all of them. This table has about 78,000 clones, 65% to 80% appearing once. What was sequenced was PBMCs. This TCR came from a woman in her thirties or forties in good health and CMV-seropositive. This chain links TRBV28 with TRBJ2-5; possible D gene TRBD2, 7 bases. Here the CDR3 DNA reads TGTGCCAGCAGTCCAGGGCGGGGGCCGACCCAGTACTTC. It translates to CASSPGRGPTQYF. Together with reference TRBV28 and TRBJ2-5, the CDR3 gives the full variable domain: DVKVTQSSRYLVKRTGEKVFLECVQDMDHENMFWYRQDPGLGLRLIYFSYDVKMKEKGDIPEGYSVSREKKERFSLILESASTNQTSMYLCASSPGRGPTQYFGPGTRLLVL.